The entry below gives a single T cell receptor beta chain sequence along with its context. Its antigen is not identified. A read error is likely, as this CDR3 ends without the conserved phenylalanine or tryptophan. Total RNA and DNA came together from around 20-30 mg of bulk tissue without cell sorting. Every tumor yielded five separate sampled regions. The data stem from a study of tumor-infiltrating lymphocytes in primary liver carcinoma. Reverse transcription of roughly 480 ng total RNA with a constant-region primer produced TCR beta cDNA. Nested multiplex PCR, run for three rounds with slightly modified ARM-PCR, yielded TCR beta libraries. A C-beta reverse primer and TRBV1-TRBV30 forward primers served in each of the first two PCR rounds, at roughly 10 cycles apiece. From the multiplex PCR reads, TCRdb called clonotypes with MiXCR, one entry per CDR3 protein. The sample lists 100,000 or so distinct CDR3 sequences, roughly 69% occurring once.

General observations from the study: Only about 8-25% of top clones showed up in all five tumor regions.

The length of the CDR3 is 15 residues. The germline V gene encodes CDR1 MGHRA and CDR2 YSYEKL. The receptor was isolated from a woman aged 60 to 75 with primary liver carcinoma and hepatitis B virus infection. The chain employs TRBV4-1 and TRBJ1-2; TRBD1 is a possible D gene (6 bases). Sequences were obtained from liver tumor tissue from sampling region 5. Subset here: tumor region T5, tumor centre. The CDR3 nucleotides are TGCGCCAGCAGCCACACCGGGACACGGAACTATGACTACACCTAC. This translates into CASSHTGTRNYDYTY.